Listed below are T cell receptor beta chains from one sample, sequenced in a study of response to subunit inactivated influenza vaccine. TCRdb re-called the RT-PCR reads with MiXCR, one entry per CDR3 protein. The table shows around 750,000 distinct CDR3 sequences, with over 20% occurring only once. Material: PBMCs from blood, obtained about 5 days after vaccination. The source of these receptors is a man in his forties or fifties who received an inactivated influenza vaccine. Both conserved end residues are part of each CDR3.

V,J,length,CDR3
TRBV20-1,TRBJ1-2,13,CSARDPDTRGYTF
TRBV20-1,TRBJ2-1,16,CSAPNPLAKSYNEQFF
TRBV12-3/TRBV12-4,TRBJ1-6,15,CASSFPGSYNSPLHF
TRBV5-4,TRBJ2-5,15,CASSTLAGAQETQYF
TRBV5-1,TRBJ1-1,16,CASRFGGTGRNTEAFF
TRBV4-3,TRBJ2-1,19,CASSPTRVLAGVVYNEQFF
TRBV5-5,TRBJ1-3,15,CASSLQGAPGNTIYF
TRBV6-1,TRBJ2-5,13,CASKGDPRATQYF
TRBV12-3/TRBV12-4,TRBJ2-1,14,CASSGTGFITEQFF
TRBV4-2,TRBJ2-6,17,CASSLEGGRSGANVLTF
TRBV7-6,TRBJ2-1,15,CASSLSVGVLNEQFF
TRBV28,TRBJ2-5,14,CASSPDSFQETQYF
TRBV4-2,TRBJ2-7,18,CASSQEGPPGLGDYEQYF
TRBV27,TRBJ2-1,15,CASSLAPSAEGEQFF
TRBV20-1,TRBJ2-6,14,CSARKGSGANVLTF
TRBV24-1,TRBJ2-3,16,CATSDTYRASTDTQYF
TRBV6-1,TRBJ2-4,13,CASSSGGKNIQYF
TRBV15,TRBJ2-5,12,CATRHSQETQYF
TRBV18,TRBJ1-1,15,CASSPRNKRDTEAFF
TRBV5-1,TRBJ2-3,15,CASSLRGGSMDTQYF
TRBV24-1,TRBJ2-1,19,CATSDLQGQGPSSYNEQFF
TRBV29-1,TRBJ1-5,16,CSVATGGTNSNQPQHF
TRBV12-3/TRBV12-4,TRBJ2-1,15,CASSQGGRADNEQFF
TRBV20-1,TRBJ2-7,18,CSAGAQRSGGTSSYEQYF
TRBV5-1,TRBJ2-7,16,CASSLAGLAEPKEQYF
TRBV18,TRBJ2-7,14,CASSSLGQAYEQYF
TRBV20-1,TRBJ2-5,13,CSADSGAQETQYF
TRBV7-8,TRBJ2-5,18,CASSPLGGWGQGVETQYF
TRBV6-1,TRBJ2-1,15,CASSKLAGLYNEQFF
TRBV7-9,TRBJ1-1,15,CASSFVSGVNTEAFF
TRBV4-1,TRBJ1-2,15,CASSQEGQGAVGYTF
TRBV4-1,TRBJ2-1,16,CASSQVARPVHNEQFF
TRBV5-6,TRBJ1-2,13,CASRTGQQYGYTF
TRBV5-1,TRBJ1-1,16,CASSLAPAGRGTEAFF
TRBV3-1,TRBJ2-5,15,CASSQEGRLSSFQYF
TRBV10-3,TRBJ2-7,14,CAIRTGGNSYEQYF
TRBV6-1,TRBJ2-3,14,CASRQGESTDTQYF
TRBV24-1,TRBJ1-5,13,CATSEQGNQPQHF
TRBV2,TRBJ2-3,14,CASILSGGSGTQYF
TRBV5-1,TRBJ2-7,16,CASSLVGPRELPEQYF
TRBV5-1,TRBJ1-1,16,CASSLGGSGKNTEAFF
TRBV7-2,TRBJ2-7,16,CASSLGGLAGAYEQYF
TRBV20-1,TRBJ2-1,13,CSARDGQHNEQFF
TRBV12-3/TRBV12-4,TRBJ2-2,16,CASSFSTGGDTGELFF
TRBV20-1,TRBJ2-1,13,CSARAGTYNEQFF
TRBV28,TRBJ1-4,15,CASSPPDRGHEKLFF
TRBV5-4,TRBJ2-5,15,CASSLGTASQETQYF
TRBV4-3,TRBJ1-5,16,CASSQDGTGGNQPQHF
TRBV12-3/TRBV12-4,TRBJ1-6,14,CASRMGTANSPLHF
TRBV6-6,TRBJ2-7,12,CATNDGGYEQYF
TRBV7-2,TRBJ2-3,14,CASSSMTSTDTQYF
TRBV20-1,TRBJ1-5,14,CSANCRWGNQHQHF
TRBV5-8,TRBJ2-1,15,CASSLEPVTFNEQFF